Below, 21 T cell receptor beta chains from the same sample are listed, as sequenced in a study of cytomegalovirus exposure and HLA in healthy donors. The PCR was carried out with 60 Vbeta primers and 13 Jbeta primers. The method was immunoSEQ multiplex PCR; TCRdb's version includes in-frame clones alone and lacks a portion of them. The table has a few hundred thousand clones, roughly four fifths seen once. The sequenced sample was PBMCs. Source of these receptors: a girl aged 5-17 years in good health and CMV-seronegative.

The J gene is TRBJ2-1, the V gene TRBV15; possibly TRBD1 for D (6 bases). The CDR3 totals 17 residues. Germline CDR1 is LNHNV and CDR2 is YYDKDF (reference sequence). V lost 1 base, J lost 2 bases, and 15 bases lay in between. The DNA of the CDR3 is TGTGCCACCAGCAGAGTAACAGGGACCCTCACCTACAATGAGCAGTTCTTC. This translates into CATSRVTGTLTYNEQFF.

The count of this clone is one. The CDR3 DNA is TGCGCCAGCAGCCCGGGACTAGCGGGAGTAGGGCACACAGATACGCAGTATTTT. Its protein is CASSPGLAGVGHTDTQYF. The chain uses TRBV5-1 and TRBJ2-3; 14 nucleotides line up with TRBD2. Germline assignment: CDR1 SGHRS and CDR2 YFSETQ. This CDR3 is built from 18 residues. With 4 bases clipped from V and 2 bases from J, the junction kept 9 bases outside the gene matches.

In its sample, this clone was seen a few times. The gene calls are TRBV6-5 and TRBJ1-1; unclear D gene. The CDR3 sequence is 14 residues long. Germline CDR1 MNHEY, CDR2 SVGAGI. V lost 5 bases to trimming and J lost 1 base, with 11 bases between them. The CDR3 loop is CASSPPGWNTEAFF. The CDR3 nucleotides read TGTGCCAGCAGTCCTCCGGGGTGGAACACTGAAGCTTTCTTT.

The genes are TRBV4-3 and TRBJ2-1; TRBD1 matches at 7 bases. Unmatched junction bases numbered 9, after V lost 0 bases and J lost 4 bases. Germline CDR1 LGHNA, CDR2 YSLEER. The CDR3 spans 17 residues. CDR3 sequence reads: CASSQDDSGQPYNEQFF. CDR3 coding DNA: TGCGCCAGCAGCCAAGATGATTCGGGACAGCCTTACAATGAGCAGTTCTTC.

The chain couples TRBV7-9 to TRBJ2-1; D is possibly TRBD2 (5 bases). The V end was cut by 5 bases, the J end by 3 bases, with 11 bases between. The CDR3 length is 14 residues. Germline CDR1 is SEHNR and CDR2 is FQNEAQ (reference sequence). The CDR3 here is CASSQYRDYNEQFF. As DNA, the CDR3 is TGTGCCAGCAGCCAGTACCGGGACTACAATGAGCAGTTCTTC.

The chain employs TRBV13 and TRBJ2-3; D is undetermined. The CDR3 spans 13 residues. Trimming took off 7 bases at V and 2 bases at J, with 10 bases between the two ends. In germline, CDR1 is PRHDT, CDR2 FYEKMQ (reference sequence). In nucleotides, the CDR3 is TGTGCCAGCAAACATACGAACACAGATACGCAGTATTTT. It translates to CASKHTNTDTQYF.

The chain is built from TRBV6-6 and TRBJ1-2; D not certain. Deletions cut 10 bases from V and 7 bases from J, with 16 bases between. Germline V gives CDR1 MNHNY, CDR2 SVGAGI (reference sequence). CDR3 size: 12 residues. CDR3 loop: CATFLGGGGYTF. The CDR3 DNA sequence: TGTGCCACGTTCCTGGGAGGAGGTGGCTACACCTTC.

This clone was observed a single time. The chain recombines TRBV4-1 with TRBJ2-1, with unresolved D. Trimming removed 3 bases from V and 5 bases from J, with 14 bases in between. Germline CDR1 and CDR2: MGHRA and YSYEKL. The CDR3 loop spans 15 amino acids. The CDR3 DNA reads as TGCGCCAGCAGCCATCTGTTCTTAGTTAACAATGAGCAGTTCTTC. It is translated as CASSHLFLVNNEQFF.

CDR3: CASSYSSEQYF. The CDR3 coding sequence is TGTGCCAGCAGTTACTCGTCCGAGCAGTACTTC. The genes are TRBV6-5 and TRBJ2-5; D not resolved. The closer fit of TRBJ2-7 to the DNA end suggests the J call may be wrong. The CDR3 runs to 11 residues. Germline CDR1 reads MNHEY; CDR2 reads SVGAGI.

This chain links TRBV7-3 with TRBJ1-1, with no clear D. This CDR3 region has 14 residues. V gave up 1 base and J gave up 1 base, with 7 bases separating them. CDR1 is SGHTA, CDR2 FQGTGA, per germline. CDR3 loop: CASSLNPGNTEAFF. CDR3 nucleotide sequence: TGTGCCAGCAGCTTAAACCCGGGGAACACTGAAGCTTTCTTT.

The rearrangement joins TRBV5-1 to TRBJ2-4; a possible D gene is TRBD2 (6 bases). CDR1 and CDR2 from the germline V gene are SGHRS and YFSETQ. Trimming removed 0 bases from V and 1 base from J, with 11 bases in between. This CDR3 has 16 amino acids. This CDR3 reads CASSLAGGTAKNIQYF. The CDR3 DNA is TGCGCCAGCAGCTTGGCCGGGGGTACGGCCAAAAACATTCAGTACTTC.

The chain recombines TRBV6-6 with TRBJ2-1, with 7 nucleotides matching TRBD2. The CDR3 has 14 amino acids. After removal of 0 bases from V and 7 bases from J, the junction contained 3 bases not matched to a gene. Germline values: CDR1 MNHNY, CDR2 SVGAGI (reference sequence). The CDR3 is CASSYSNGRNEQFF. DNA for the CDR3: TGTGCCAGCAGTTACTCGAACGGGAGGAATGAGCAGTTCTTC.

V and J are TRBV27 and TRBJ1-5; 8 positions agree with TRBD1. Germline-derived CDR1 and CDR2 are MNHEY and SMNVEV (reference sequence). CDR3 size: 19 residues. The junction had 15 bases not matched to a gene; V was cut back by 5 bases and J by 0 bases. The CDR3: CASSPLTPDRGYSNQPQHF. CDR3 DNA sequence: TGTGCCAGCAGTCCGCTAACCCCCGACAGGGGATATAGCAATCAGCCCCAGCATTTT.

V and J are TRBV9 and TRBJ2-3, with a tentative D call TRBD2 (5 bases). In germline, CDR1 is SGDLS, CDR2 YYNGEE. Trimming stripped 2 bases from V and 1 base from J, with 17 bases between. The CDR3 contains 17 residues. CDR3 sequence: CASSVLPRARGTDTQYF. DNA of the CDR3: TGTGCCAGCAGCGTCCTACCGCGGGCAAGGGGCACAGATACGCAGTATTTT. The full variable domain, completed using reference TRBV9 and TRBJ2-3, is DSGVTQTPKHLITATGQRVTLRCSPRSGDLSVYWYQQSLDQGLQFLIQYYNGEERAKGNILERFSAQQFPDLHSELNLSSLELGDSALYFCASSVLPRARGTDTQYFGPGTRLTVL.

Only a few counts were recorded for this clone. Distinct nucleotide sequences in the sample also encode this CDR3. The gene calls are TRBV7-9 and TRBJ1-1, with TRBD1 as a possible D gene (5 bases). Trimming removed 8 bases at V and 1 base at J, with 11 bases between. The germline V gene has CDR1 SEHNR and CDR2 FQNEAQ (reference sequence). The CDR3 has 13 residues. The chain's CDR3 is CASSPGGNTEAFF. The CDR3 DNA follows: TGTGCCAGCTCGCCCGGGGGGAACACTGAAGCTTTCTTT.

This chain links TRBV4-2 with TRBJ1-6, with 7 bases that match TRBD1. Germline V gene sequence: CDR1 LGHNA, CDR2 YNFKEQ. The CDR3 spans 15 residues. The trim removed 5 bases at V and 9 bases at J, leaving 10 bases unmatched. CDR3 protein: CASSVTGQSSSPLHF. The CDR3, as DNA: TGTGCCAGCAGCGTAACGGGACAGAGCAGTTCACCCCTCCACTTT.

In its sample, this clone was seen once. CDR3 coding DNA: TGTGCCAGCAGCCTGGACAGGGGGCGGGATGGCTACACCTTC. Translating gives CASSLDRGRDGYTF. The chain is built from TRBV7-3 and TRBJ1-2; 11 nucleotides agree with TRBD1. This CDR3 region has 14 residues. Trimming cost V 5 bases and J 6 bases; bases outside gene matches: 5. Germline-derived CDR1 and CDR2 are SGHTA and FQGTGA.

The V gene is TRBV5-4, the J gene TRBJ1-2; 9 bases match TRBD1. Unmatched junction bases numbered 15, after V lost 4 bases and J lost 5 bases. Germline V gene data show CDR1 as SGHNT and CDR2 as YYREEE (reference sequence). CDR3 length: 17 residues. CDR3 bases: TGTGCCAGCAGCCCAGGGACAGGGAGAGAAGCACATTATGGCTACACCTTC. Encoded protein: CASSPGTGREAHYGYTF.

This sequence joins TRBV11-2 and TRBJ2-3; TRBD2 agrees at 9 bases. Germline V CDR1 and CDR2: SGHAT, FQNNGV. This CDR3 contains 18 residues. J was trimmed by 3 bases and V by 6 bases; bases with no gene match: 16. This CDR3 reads CASRGGAGGPLGTDTQYF. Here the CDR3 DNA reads TGTGCCAGCAGAGGCGGAGCGGGAGGACCTTTGGGGACAGATACGCAGTATTTT.

CDR3 nucleotides: TGTGCCAGTAGTATAATAGGCAGGGGGGCAAATCAGCCCCAGCATTTT. It codes for CASSIIGRGANQPQHF. The chain has TRBV19 and TRBJ1-5, with 7 bases fitting TRBD1. The V gene end was trimmed by 2 bases and the J gene end by 4 bases; junction bases not matched to a gene: 8. This CDR3 has 16 amino acids. Per the germline V gene, CDR1 is LNHDA and CDR2 is SQIVND (reference sequence). The whole variable domain, filled in from reference TRBV19 and TRBJ1-5, reads DGGITQSPKYLFRKEGQNVTLSCEQNLNHDAMYWYRQDPGQGLRLIYYSQIVNDFQKGDIAEGYSVSREKKESFPLTVTSAQKNPTAFYLCASSIIGRGANQPQHFGDGTRLSIL.

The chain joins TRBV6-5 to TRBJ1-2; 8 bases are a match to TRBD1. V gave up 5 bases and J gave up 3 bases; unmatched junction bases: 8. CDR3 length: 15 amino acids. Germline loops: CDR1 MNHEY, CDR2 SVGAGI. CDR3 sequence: CASSPTQGAHYGYTF. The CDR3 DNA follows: TGTGCCAGCAGTCCTACTCAGGGGGCTCACTATGGCTACACCTTC.